This TCR beta chain was found in a study of CD8+CD57+ T cells in acquired aplastic anemia. Study-level findings and limits: Statistical testing detected no significant gap in CD8+ Simpson's diversity between patients and controls. Some 31 CD8+ CDR3 sequences were shared between patients and controls.

CDR3 and TCR beta VDJ profiling relied on genomic DNA as the template. TCRdb re-called the reads with MiXCR, one entry per CDR3 protein. Of some 120,000 distinct CDR3 sequences in the sample, about 48% were seen once. Per germline, CDR1 MDHEN and CDR2 SYDVKM. V lost 7 bases to trimming and J lost 6 bases, with 18 bases between them. The CDR3 has 15 amino acids. This clonotype was counted a few times. Antigen unknown. The chain joins TRBV28 to TRBJ2-2; D ambiguous. The sequence derives from a human donor in good health, serving as a control. Sequences were obtained from sorted CD4+, CD8+, or CD8+CD57+ T cells (not recorded which) from PBMCs. The CDR3 DNA reads TGTGCCAGCAAGATTGGGCCCCTGGGCTCCGGGGAGCTGTTTTTT. It translates to CASKIGPLGSGELFF.